A single sample is the source of the 27 T cell receptor beta chains below, sequenced in a study of CD4 T cells in relation to SARS-CoV-2 and coronaviruses. These TCRs are of unknown antigen specificity. The protocol was immunoSEQ multiplex PCR, while the TCRdb copy is restricted to in-frame clones and leaves out a portion. The data hold around 25,000 clones, with roughly 70% observed a single time. Before the COVID-19 pandemic, during about 2011-2019, CD4+ T cells were taken from unexposed donors. The cells were cultured for about ten days before CD4+ T cells were isolated. Sample: CD4+ T cells from PBMCs, cultured in vitro. The source is a human donor in good health.

The chain couples TRBV7-8 to TRBJ1-1; 9 bases line up with TRBD1. Germline loops: CDR1 SGHVS, CDR2 FQNEAQ. This CDR3 contains 15 residues. Germline trimming cut 3 bases from V and 1 base from J; bases unmatched to any gene: 3. CDR3 bases: TGTGCCAGCAGCTTCGGGACAGGGAGGAACACTGAAGCTTTCTTT. Encoded protein: CASSFGTGRNTEAFF.

The chain links TRBV11-3 to TRBJ2-7; the match to TRBD1 covers 8 bases. J was trimmed by 3 bases and V by 0 bases; bases with no gene match: 7. Germline assignment: CDR1 SGHNT and CDR2 YENEEA. The length of the CDR3 is 16 residues. CDR3 sequence: CASSLETGQGDYEQYF. The CDR3 DNA sequence: TGTGCCAGCAGCTTAGAGACCGGACAGGGTGACTACGAGCAGTACTTC.

In this sample, this clone turned up a few times. V is TRBV4-1 and J is TRBJ1-1; no clear D gene. The V end lost 4 bases, the J end lost 0 bases, and 12 bases lay between the germline ends. The V gene's germline CDR1 is MGHRA and CDR2 YSYEKL. The CDR3 totals 15 residues. DNA of the CDR3: TGCGCCAGCAGCCTAGAATCGACGGTGAACACTGAAGCTTTCTTT. The encoded protein is CASSLESTVNTEAFF.

The chain employs TRBV19 and TRBJ1-5; TRBD1 might be the D (6 bases). Germline V gene sequence: CDR1 LNHDA, CDR2 SQIVND (reference sequence). V was shortened by 3 bases and J by 2 bases, with 11 bases between the two germline ends. This CDR3 comprises 15 residues. Written as DNA, the CDR3 is TGTGCCAGTAGTATTAACAGGGAGGGCAATCAGCCCCAGCATTTT. Its protein product is CASSINREGNQPQHF.

The chain recombines TRBV11-2 with TRBJ2-7; D could derive from TRBD1 or TRBD2 (6 bases each). The CDR3 covers 13 residues. The germline CDR1 and CDR2 sequences are SGHAT and FQNNGV. Trimming shortened V by 4 bases and J by 7 bases, and 14 bases separated the two germline ends. The CDR3 here is CASSSQRRGEQYF. CDR3 nucleotide sequence: TGTGCCAGCAGCTCCCAACGGAGGGGGGAGCAGTACTTC.

The chain couples TRBV7-3 to TRBJ2-2; no reliable D call. CDR1 and CDR2 (germline): SGHTA, FQGTGA. V was clipped by 2 bases and J by 6 bases, with 10 bases between them. The CDR3 length is 14 residues. The CDR3 protein is CASSLAFGSGELFF. In DNA form, the CDR3 reads TGTGCCAGCAGCTTAGCATTCGGGTCCGGGGAGCTGTTTTTT.

This chain links TRBV6-5 with TRBJ1-2; TRBD1 agrees at 7 bases. This CDR3 has 14 amino acids. J was trimmed by 4 bases and V by 2 bases; bases with no gene match: 4. Looked up from germline, CDR1 is MNHEY and CDR2 is SVGAGI. CDR3: CASSYTGASYGYTF. The DNA of the CDR3 is TGTGCCAGCAGTTACACAGGGGCCAGCTATGGCTACACCTTC.

This clone showed up just a few times. The genes are TRBV5-1 and TRBJ1-2, with 12 bases fitting TRBD1. V lost 7 bases to trimming and J lost 4 bases; unmatched junction nucleotides: 14. Per germline, CDR1 SGHRS and CDR2 YFSETQ. The CDR3 loop spans 17 amino acids. Written as DNA, the CDR3 is TGCGCCAGCGGTACGGGACAGGGGGCTTCATCCACCTATGGCTACACCTTC. Protein sequence: CASGTGQGASSTYGYTF.

This clone has only one observation. The rearrangement uses TRBV7-3 and TRBJ2-7, with 11 nucleotides matching TRBD1. CDR1 is SGHTA and CDR2 is FQGTGA in the germline V gene. The CDR3 covers 15 residues. Trimming removed 5 bases from V and 1 base from J; junction bases left unmatched: 4. The CDR3 DNA is TGTGCCAGCAGCCAGGGACAGGGGGGTTCCTACGAGCAGTACTTC. Its translation is CASSQGQGGSYEQYF.

This chain connects TRBV30 to TRBJ2-1; D is unclear. From germline, CDR1 is GTSNPN and CDR2 SVGIG (reference sequence). V lost 6 bases and J lost 0, with 12 bases in between. The CDR3 is 14 amino acids. CDR3: CACHGPGSYNEQFF. The CDR3 DNA is TGTGCCTGCCACGGACCCGGCTCCTACAATGAGCAGTTCTTC.

V is TRBV19 and J is TRBJ2-2, with 9 bases identical to TRBD2. After removal of 9 bases from V and 0 bases from J, the junction contained 11 bases not matched to a gene. Germline V gene lookup returns CDR1 LNHDA and CDR2 SQIVND (reference sequence). This CDR3 spans 17 amino acids. The CDR3 DNA is TGTGCCAGCAAGAAAGCGGGAGGATTCGCGAACACCGGGGAGCTGTTTTTT. It codes for CASKKAGGFANTGELFF.

This clone turned up a few times. The chain carries TRBV2 and TRBJ1-5; 8 nucleotides agree with TRBD1. V was pared by 3 bases and J by 6 bases, with 7 bases of the junction left unmatched. This CDR3 is built from 15 residues. Germline CDR1 and CDR2: SNHLY and FYNNEI. CDR3 in DNA: TGTGCCAGCAGTGAGCAGGGGGCTAGGGGTCAGCCCCAGCATTTT. Translated: CASSEQGARGQPQHF.

This chain connects TRBV20-1 to TRBJ1-1; D gene uncertain. Germline-derived CDR1 and CDR2 are DFQATT and SNEGSKA (reference sequence). V gave up 5 bases and J gave up 1 base, with 5 bases separating them. The CDR3 is 11 amino acids. The CDR3 nucleotides are TGCAGTGCTCGACAGAACACTGAAGCTTTCTTT. Translation gives CSARQNTEAFF.

The V gene is TRBV29-1, the J gene TRBJ1-1; D remains ambiguous. This CDR3 contains 11 residues. Germline CDR1 SQVTM, CDR2 ANQGSEA. Trimming cost V 7 bases and J 1 base, with 7 bases left between them. The CDR3 here is CSARTNTEAFF. CDR3 DNA sequence: TGCAGCGCAAGGACGAACACTGAAGCTTTCTTT.

The CDR3 region has the DNA TGTGCCAGCAGCTCCAAGACAGGGGGCCAGTCGGATTACGAGCAGTACTTC. Its translation is CASSSKTGGQSDYEQYF. This chain connects TRBV13 to TRBJ2-7, with 10 bases that match TRBD1. V lost 4 bases to trimming and J lost 4 bases; unmatched junction nucleotides: 13. From germline, CDR1 is PRHDT and CDR2 FYEKMQ (reference sequence). The CDR3 spans 17 residues.

This chain uses TRBV11-2 with TRBJ1-4; no clear D. This CDR3 spans 15 amino acids. Germline V gene data show CDR1 as SGHAT and CDR2 as FQNNGV. The V end lost 1 base, the J end lost 5 bases, and 11 bases lay between the germline ends. DNA of the CDR3: TGTGCCAGCAGCTTAGGCGGCGTGCAGAATGAAAAACTGTTTTTT. Amino acid sequence: CASSLGGVQNEKLFF.

The chain couples TRBV20-1 to TRBJ1-6; D perhaps matches TRBD1 (6 bases). In germline, CDR1 is DFQATT, CDR2 SNEGSKA (reference sequence). The CDR3 covers 11 residues. V was shortened by 3 bases and J by 15 bases, with 12 bases between the two germline ends. The CDR3: CSASPGVGLHF. The CDR3 coding sequence is TGCAGTGCTAGTCCAGGGGTAGGCCTCCACTTT.

J is TRBJ2-2 and V is TRBV15; D remains ambiguous. Per the germline V gene, CDR1 is LNHNV and CDR2 is YYDKDF (reference sequence). The CDR3 is 17 residues long. V was trimmed by 0 bases and J by 2 bases, leaving 13 bases between them. CDR3 sequence: CATSRDGPLLNTGELFF. CDR3 in DNA: TGTGCCACCAGCAGAGATGGCCCTCTTCTAAACACCGGGGAGCTGTTTTTT.

Here the CDR3 reads CASSIDPRDRYEQYF. The CDR3 DNA follows: TGTGCCAGTAGTATAGATCCGCGGGACAGGTACGAGCAGTACTTC. V is TRBV19 and J is TRBJ2-7; 8 bases are a match to TRBD1. Germline V gene lookup returns CDR1 LNHDA and CDR2 SQIVND (reference sequence). The ends lost 0 bases at V and 4 bases at J; junction bases unmatched: 5. CDR3 length: 15 amino acids.

The chain combines TRBV21-1 with TRBJ1-5; the table gives TRBD1 as D, unverified against the DNA. TRBV21-1 is an annotated pseudogene. The CDR3 spans 16 residues. CDR3 in amino acids: CASSSRRDSSNQPQHF. The CDR3 DNA is TGTGCCAGCAGTTCTCGGCGGGACAGTAGCAATCAGCCCCAGCATTTT.

The chain combines TRBV9 with TRBJ1-3; perhaps TRBD1 as D (5 bases). V dropped 3 bases and J dropped 4 bases, with 11 bases sitting between them. CDR1 is SGDLS and CDR2 is YYNGEE in the germline V gene. The CDR3 is 14 residues long. The CDR3 DNA reads TGTGCCAGCAGCGCAGCAGGGTCCGGAAACACCATATATTTT. As protein: CASSAAGSGNTIYF.

The chain is built from TRBV6-1 and TRBJ1-1; perhaps TRBD1 as D (5 bases). Trimming shortened V by 2 bases and J by 6 bases, and 16 bases separated the two germline ends. Germline values: CDR1 MNHNS, CDR2 SASEGT. This CDR3 has 15 amino acids. CDR3 amino acids: CASSEFGGLVAEAFF. For the CDR3, the DNA is TGTGCCAGCAGTGAATTTGGGGGTTTAGTGGCTGAAGCTTTCTTT.

The genes are TRBV7-2 and TRBJ1-3, with D possibly TRBD1 on 5 matching bases. There are 14 residues in the CDR3. Trimming took 0 bases from V and 3 from J, leaving 6 bases between them. CDR1 and CDR2 from the germline V gene are SGHTA and FQGNSA. The CDR3 protein is CASSLARVGNTIYF. The CDR3 DNA is TGTGCCAGCAGCTTAGCCAGGGTTGGAAACACCATATATTTT.

The V and J genes are TRBV11-2 and TRBJ1-1, with D unclear. Germline V CDR1 and CDR2: SGHAT, FQNNGV. Trimming cost V 5 bases and J 1 base, with 2 bases left between them. The CDR3 extends over 11 amino acids. The CDR3 is CASSQNTEAFF. The CDR3 DNA follows: TGTGCCAGCAGCCAGAACACTGAAGCTTTCTTT.

This chain links TRBV6-5 with TRBJ2-7; 9 bases are shared with TRBD1. This CDR3 region has 15 residues. CDR1 MNHEY and CDR2 SVGAGI come from the germline V gene. Trimming took 0 bases from V and 7 from J; bases not matched to a gene: 7. DNA for the CDR3: TGTGCCAGCAGTTACTCGATACAGGGGGCTCGAGAGCAGTACTTC. This translates into CASSYSIQGAREQYF.

The chain combines TRBV7-9 with TRBJ2-2; no firm D call. V lost 5 bases to trimming and J lost 4 bases, with 11 bases between them. This CDR3 comprises 14 residues. Looked up from germline, CDR1 is SEHNR and CDR2 is FQNEAQ (reference sequence). The CDR3 nucleotides read TGTGCCAGCAGCCCGCTCGGGCCCACCGGGGAGCTGTTTTTT. Translated: CASSPLGPTGELFF.

This clone has more than one count but fewer than ten. The chain combines TRBV27 with TRBJ2-1; 11 bases align to TRBD1. The ends lost 7 bases at V and 10 bases at J; junction bases unmatched: 18. The CDR3 is made up of 17 amino acids. Germline CDR1 MNHEY, CDR2 SMNVEV (reference sequence). CDR3 sequence reads: CASTVGTGGLAVSEQFF. The DNA for the CDR3 is TGTGCCAGCACTGTCGGGACAGGGGGGCTAGCGGTCTCGGAGCAGTTCTTC.